These 25 T cell receptor beta chains were all obtained from the same sample, sequenced in a study of Graves' ophthalmopathy and Graves' hyperthyroidism. Scientists amplified the TCR beta CDR3 regions from RNA transcripts. HTBI primers primed a first-round RT-PCR, and a second-round multiplex PCR followed. TCRdb ran MiXCR on the multiplex PCR reads and lists one entry per CDR3 protein. The sample has over 500,000 distinct CDR3 sequences, over 20% seen once. Material for sequencing was peripheral blood. The receptors here all came from a woman in her late teens or twenties with stable Graves' hyperthyroidism. Some clones in this sample may be carry-over from other donors' samples.

Only one count was recorded for this clonotype. This chain joins TRBV9 and TRBJ2-7, with 8 bases fitting TRBD2. Trimming took 0 bases from V and 0 from J; bases not matched to a gene: 2. The CDR3 is 15 residues long. The germline gives CDR1 SGDLS, CDR2 YYNGEE. DNA for the CDR3: TGTGCCAGCAGCGTAGCAGCGGGGGCCTCCTACGAGCAGTACTTC. Its translation is CASSVAAGASYEQYF.

V is TRBV20-1 and J is TRBJ2-7, with 10 bases matching TRBD2. Germline V gives CDR1 DFQATT, CDR2 SNEGSKA (reference sequence). The ends lost 5 bases at V and 2 bases at J; junction bases unmatched: 9. The CDR3 spans 15 residues. For the CDR3, the DNA is TGCAGTGCTTCCTTAGCGGGGGGCGGTACCTACGAGCAGTACTTC. It specifies CSASLAGGGTYEQYF.

This clonotype was counted at least ten times. V gene TRBV6-1 combines with J gene TRBJ2-7, with 12 bases lining up with TRBD2. Germline CDR1 and CDR2: MNHNS and SASEGT. The CDR3 consists of 15 residues. Trimming took 0 bases from V and 3 from J; bases not matched to a gene: 0. CDR3 in amino acids: CASSEATSGSYEQYF. Written as DNA, the CDR3 is TGTGCCAGCAGTGAAGCGACTAGCGGGAGCTACGAGCAGTACTTC.

This clonotype was observed many times. V gene TRBV20-1 combines with J gene TRBJ1-1; tentatively, D is TRBD1 (5 bases). This CDR3 comprises 14 residues. In germline, CDR1 is DFQATT, CDR2 SNEGSKA (reference sequence). V was cut by 3 bases and J by 1 base, with 12 bases left in between. CDR3 sequence reads: CSASLSDRNTEAFF. In DNA, the CDR3 is TGCAGTGCTAGCCTTTCCGACAGGAACACTGAAGCTTTCTTT.

CDR3 DNA: TGTGCCAGCAGCCAGGACAGGGTTCGCTCCTACGAGCAGTACTTC. Protein sequence: CASSQDRVRSYEQYF. The rearrangement uses TRBV3-1 and TRBJ2-7; 8 bases fit TRBD1. The trim removed 3 bases at V and 0 bases at J, leaving 4 bases unmatched. Germline CDR1 reads LGHDT; CDR2 reads YNNKEL (reference sequence). The CDR3 is 15 residues long.

This clonotype was counted many times. The chain recombines TRBV6-2 or TRBV6-3 with TRBJ1-5, with D possibly matching TRBD1 (5 bases). Germline V gene sequence: CDR1 MNHEY, CDR2 SVGEGT. There are 14 residues in the CDR3. The V and J ends lost 6 bases and 3 bases respectively, with 12 bases between them. Here the CDR3 reads CASRYRNLNQPQHF. The DNA for the CDR3 is TGTGCCAGCAGGTACAGGAATCTCAATCAGCCCCAGCATTTT.

There are many counts of this clonotype. The chain employs TRBV6-2 or TRBV6-3 and TRBJ1-2, with D perhaps TRBD1 (5 bases). This CDR3 region has 17 residues. The ends were cut back, 0 bases at V and 0 bases at J, with 14 bases in the middle. Looked up from germline, CDR1 is MNHEY and CDR2 is SVGEGT. The CDR3 is CASSYSMKEGTNYGYTF. In nucleotides, the CDR3 is TGTGCCAGCAGTTACTCGATGAAGGAGGGGACTAACTATGGCTACACCTTC.

This clonotype has ten or more counts. This chain uses TRBV30 with TRBJ2-5; weak D call: TRBD1 (5 bases). The CDR3 runs 15 residues. Trimming left V 2 bases short and J 2 bases short, with 15 bases between. Germline V gene lookup returns CDR1 GTSNPN and CDR2 SVGIG (reference sequence). The CDR3, as DNA: TGTGCCTGGAGTCCCGGGTTGGGGCTTCAAGAGACCCAGTACTTC. It encodes CAWSPGLGLQETQYF.

This clonotype occurred many times. The rearrangement links TRBV18 to TRBJ2-5; D might be TRBD1 (6 bases). Trimming took 0 bases from V and 3 from J, leaving 14 bases between them. Germline V gene data show CDR1 as KGHSH and CDR2 as LQKENI. The CDR3 totals 16 residues. The DNA for the CDR3 is TGTGCCAGCTCACCACCGAGGGGGAGAGTAGAAGAGACCCAGTACTTC. Its translation: CASSPPRGRVEETQYF.

This clonotype has a count of ten or more. This sequence joins TRBV5-1 and TRBJ1-1; 7 positions agree with TRBD1. Germline V gene data show CDR1 as SGHRS and CDR2 as YFSETQ. The CDR3 runs 14 residues. Trimming removed 0 bases from V and 7 bases from J; junction bases left unmatched: 6. This chain's CDR3 is CASSLAGQKLEAFF. The CDR3, as DNA: TGCGCCAGCAGCTTGGCGGGACAGAAGCTTGAAGCTTTCTTT. The full variable domain, its missing parts supplied by reference TRBV5-1 and TRBJ1-1, is KAGVTQTPRYLIKTRGQQVTLSCSPISGHRSVSWYQQTPGQGLQFLFEYFSETQRNKGNFPGRFSGRQFSNSRSEMNVSTLELGDSALYLCASSLAGQKLEAFFGQGTRLTVV.

In this sample, this clonotype turned up many times. The chain recombines TRBV20-1 with TRBJ2-7; the match to TRBD2 covers 7 bases. J was trimmed by 9 bases and V by 5 bases; bases with no gene match: 19. Per germline, CDR1 DFQATT and CDR2 SNEGSKA (reference sequence). The CDR3 is made up of 15 amino acids. This CDR3 reads CSALSRVGGGLVQYF. CDR3 coding DNA: TGCAGTGCTCTAAGTCGTGTGGGCGGGGGACTCGTGCAGTACTTC.

The J gene is TRBJ1-1, the V gene TRBV11-2; no reliable D call. Trimming shortened V by 6 bases and J by 7 bases, and 21 bases separated the two germline ends. This CDR3 contains 15 residues. Per the germline V gene, CDR1 is SGHAT and CDR2 is FQNNGV. The CDR3 coding sequence is TGTGCCAGCAGTCAAACGTCCATACTTATACTTGAAGCTTTCTTT. Residues: CASSQTSILILEAFF.

The rearrangement links TRBV29-1 to TRBJ2-7, with TRBD2 as a possible D gene (5 bases). The germline CDR1 and CDR2 sequences are SQVTM and ANQGSEA. V gave up 5 bases and J gave up 6 bases, with 14 bases separating them. The CDR3 length is 12 residues. CDR3 nucleotides: TGCAGCGTTCTGGGAGCCGCGGGCGAGCAGTACTTC. This encodes CSVLGAAGEQYF.

The chain is built from TRBV28 and TRBJ2-7; maybe TRBD1 (6 bases). The V gene's germline CDR1 is MDHEN and CDR2 SYDVKM. This CDR3 spans 13 amino acids. The CDR3 loop reads CVTRAGVGYEQYF. Here the CDR3 DNA reads TGTGTGACCCGGGCAGGGGTGGGGTACGAGCAGTACTTC.

The table lists this clonotype with many counts. This chain connects TRBV28 to TRBJ2-2; no definite D call. In germline, CDR1 is MDHEN, CDR2 SYDVKM. The CDR3 is 14 residues long. V was cut by 3 bases and J by 4 bases, with 9 bases left in between. CDR3 region: CASSFMVLTGELFF. The CDR3 bases are TGTGCCAGCAGTTTCATGGTACTCACCGGGGAGCTGTTTTTT. The variable domain in full, with the rest retrieved from reference TRBV28 and TRBJ2-2, is DVKVTQSSRYLVKRTGEKVFLECVQDMDHENMFWYRQDPGLGLRLIYFSYDVKMKEKGDIPEGYSVSREKKERFSLILESASTNQTSMYLCASSFMVLTGELFFGEGSRLTVL.

This clonotype came up a few times. This chain uses TRBV12-3 or TRBV12-4 with TRBJ1-6; D ambiguous. The CDR3 has 15 amino acids. V was trimmed by 4 bases and J by 0 bases, leaving 7 bases between them. CDR3 in amino acids: CASSSQSSYNSPLHF. The CDR3 DNA reads as TGTGCCAGCAGTTCTCAGAGCTCCTATAATTCACCCCTCCACTTT.

This clonotype was recorded at least ten times. The V call is TRBV5-1, the J call TRBJ1-5; TRBD1 aligns across 9 bases. The J segment lost 7 bases and the V segment lost 4 bases, leaving 9 bases of the junction unmatched. The CDR3 has 15 residues. Germline CDR1 and CDR2: SGHRS and YFSETQ. CDR3 sequence (DNA): TGCGCCAGCAGCAAAGCGGGACAGGGTGGACAGCCCCAGCATTTT. It specifies CASSKAGQGGQPQHF.

This clonotype was recorded many times. This sequence joins TRBV4-1 and TRBJ1-1, with D possibly TRBD1 on 6 matching bases. This CDR3 region has 14 residues. Germline CDR1 MGHRA, CDR2 YSYEKL. V gave up 6 bases and J gave up 7 bases, with 18 bases separating them. The CDR3 coding sequence is TGCGCCAGCAGAGGTTGGGGGGCGGTGGGTGAAGCTTTCTTT. Its translation: CASRGWGAVGEAFF.

The sample holds many counts of this clonotype. The rearrangement links TRBV7-2 to TRBJ2-5; TRBD1 matches 8 bases. CDR3 length equals 15 residues. The J segment lost 5 bases and the V segment lost 5 bases, leaving 10 bases of the junction unmatched. The germline gives CDR1 SGHTA, CDR2 FQGNSA. The CDR3 is CASSGAGGDVETQYF. The CDR3 bases are TGTGCCAGCAGCGGGGCAGGGGGCGATGTGGAGACCCAGTACTTC.

This clonotype was detected ten times or more. The V gene is TRBV20-1, the J gene TRBJ1-6; TRBD1 is a possible D gene (6 bases). The CDR3 runs 13 residues. From germline, CDR1 is DFQATT and CDR2 SNEGSKA (reference sequence). V lost 5 bases and J 8 bases, leaving 13 bases between the germline ends. The CDR3 reads CSALDRTYSPLHF. In DNA, the CDR3 is TGCAGTGCTCTGGACAGAACATATTCACCCCTCCACTTT.

The rearrangement joins TRBV7-8 to TRBJ1-6; TRBD1 might be the D (5 bases). Germline CDR1 is SGHVS and CDR2 is FQNEAQ. V was shortened by 0 bases and J by 7 bases, with 13 bases between the two germline ends. This CDR3 is built from 16 residues. CDR3 coding DNA: TGTGCCAGCAGCTTAGCCGGGGGGGTAATAAATTCACCCCTCCACTTT. Its translation is CASSLAGGVINSPLHF.

This clonotype was counted many times. This chain connects TRBV19 to TRBJ1-1, with D possibly being TRBD1 (6 bases). The length of the CDR3 is 14 residues. V was pared by 3 bases and J by 6 bases, with 14 bases between. Germline CDR1 LNHDA, CDR2 SQIVND (reference sequence). The DNA for the CDR3 is TGTGCCAGTAGTATTGGGGGCGTAACGGCTGAAGCTTTCTTT. Translating gives CASSIGGVTAEAFF. The entire variable domain, with the rest obtained from reference TRBV19 and TRBJ1-1, is as follows: DGGITQSPKYLFRKEGQNVTLSCEQNLNHDAMYWYRQDPGQGLRLIYYSQIVNDFQKGDIAEGYSVSREKKESFPLTVTSAQKNPTAFYLCASSIGGVTAEAFFGQGTRLTVV.

This clonotype was seen ten or more times. The genes are TRBV29-1 and TRBJ1-5; perhaps TRBD1 as D (5 bases). V was clipped by 5 bases and J by 6 bases, with 14 bases between them. There are 13 residues in the CDR3. Per germline, CDR1 SQVTM and CDR2 ANQGSEA. The CDR3 DNA follows: TGCAGCGTTCGGCAGGGCGAACGTCAGCCCCAGCATTTT. Its protein product is CSVRQGERQPQHF. Filled out from reference TRBV29-1 and TRBJ1-5, the complete variable domain reads SAVISQKPSRDICQRGTSLTIQCQVDSQVTMMFWYRQQPGQSLTLIATANQGSEATYESGFVIDKFPISRPNLTFSTLTVSNMSPEDSSIYLCSVRQGERQPQHFGDGTRLSIL.

The table lists this clonotype with many counts. In nucleotides, the CDR3 is TGTGCCAGCATCATGGACAGTAACTATGGCTACACCTTC. Residues: CASIMDSNYGYTF. The rearrangement links TRBV6-1 to TRBJ1-2; perhaps TRBD1 as D (6 bases). Trimming stripped 7 bases from V and 1 base from J, with 10 bases between. The CDR3 extends over 13 amino acids. Per the germline V gene, CDR1 is MNHNS and CDR2 is SASEGT.

This clonotype was counted a few times. The chain couples TRBV28 to TRBJ1-5; D gene ambiguous. Germline V lookup: CDR1 MDHEN, CDR2 SYDVKM. The CDR3 covers 13 residues. With 7 bases removed from V and 0 bases from J, the gap between germline ends came to 7 bases. CDR3 in amino acids: CASKSHSNQPQHF. The CDR3 DNA is TGTGCCAGCAAGTCCCATAGCAATCAGCCCCAGCATTTT.